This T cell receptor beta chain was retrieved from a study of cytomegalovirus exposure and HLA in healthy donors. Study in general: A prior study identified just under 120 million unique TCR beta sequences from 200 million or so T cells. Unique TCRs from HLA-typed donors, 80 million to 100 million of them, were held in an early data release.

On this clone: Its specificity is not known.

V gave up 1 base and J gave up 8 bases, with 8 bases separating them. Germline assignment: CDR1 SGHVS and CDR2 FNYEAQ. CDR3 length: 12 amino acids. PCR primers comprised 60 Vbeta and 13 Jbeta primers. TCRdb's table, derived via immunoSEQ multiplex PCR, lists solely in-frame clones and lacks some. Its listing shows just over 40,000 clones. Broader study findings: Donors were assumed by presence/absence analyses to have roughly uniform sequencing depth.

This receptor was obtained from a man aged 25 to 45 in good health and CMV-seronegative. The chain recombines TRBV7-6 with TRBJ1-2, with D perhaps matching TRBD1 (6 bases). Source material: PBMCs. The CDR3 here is CASSLEGVGYTF. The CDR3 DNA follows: TGTGCCAGCAGCTTAGAGGGGGTCGGCTACACCTTC.